Listed here are 3 T cell receptor beta chains from one sample, sequenced in a study of blood T cell repertoires in COVID-19 (dated by TCRdb to between 2020 and 2021). Library preparation employed the immunoSEQ multiplex PCR assay. Not all clones reach the TCRdb copy of this immuneACCESS table, which keeps in-frame sequences only. Checked studies attribute under half of the gap to unresolved V genes and leave the rest unexplained. This sample holds approximately 49,000 clones; around 81% were observed only once. Of the sample, about 22% falls within the top ten clones. Material: peripheral blood. Receptors originate from a woman older than 75 with COVID-19, enrolled during active disease.

The gene calls are TRBV6-5 and TRBJ2-2, with 8 bases that match TRBD2. The length of the CDR3 is 15 residues. Trimming cost V 6 bases and J 7 bases; bases outside gene matches: 10. CDR1 is MNHEY and CDR2 is SVGAGI in the germline V gene. In DNA form, the CDR3 reads TGTGCCAGCAGGCCCATGACTAGCGTGGACGGGGAGCTGTTTTTT. Its protein is CASRPMTSVDGELFF.

The CDR3 loop reads CASSLQSANTGELFF. In DNA, the CDR3 is TGTGCCAGCTCACTTCAGTCAGCGAACACCGGGGAGCTGTTTTTT. V gene TRBV18 combines with J gene TRBJ2-2; D gene ambiguous. Germline CDR1 is KGHSH and CDR2 is LQKENI. V was pared by 4 bases and J by 0 bases, with 9 bases between. The CDR3 sequence is 15 residues long.

The chain employs TRBV6-5 and TRBJ1-5; possibly TRBD1 for D (5 bases). There are 14 residues in the CDR3. V was cut by 5 bases and J by 2 bases, with 10 bases left in between. The V gene's germline CDR1 is MNHEY and CDR2 SVGAGI. CDR3 loop: CASSKLQGNQPQHF. The CDR3 coding sequence is TGTGCCAGCAGTAAACTACAGGGCAATCAGCCCCAGCATTTT.